A single sample gave rise to the 3 T cell receptor beta chains below, sequenced in a study of siplizumab effects on memory and regulatory T cells. The data were produced by immunoSEQ multiplex PCR, yet TCRdb's version contains in-frame clones alone and is incomplete. In the table there are about 100,000 clones, 92% of which are singletons. The sequencing sample was made of CD4+ T cells sorted from blood. The source of these receptors is a human donor in good health.

This chain connects TRBV2 to TRBJ1-1; possibly TRBD1 for D (6 bases). The CDR3 length is 11 residues. Germline values: CDR1 SNHLY, CDR2 FYNNEI. Trimming shortened V by 6 bases and J by 6 bases, and 8 bases separated the two germline ends. CDR3 sequence: CASRPGAEAFF. CDR3 DNA: TGTGCCAGCAGACCAGGGGCTGAAGCTTTCTTT.

With respect to this clone: A junction boundary mismatches the germline segment, possibly from a read error. The V and J genes are TRBV2 and TRBJ1-3; TRBD1 might be the D (5 bases). The CDR3 length is 12 residues. Per germline, CDR1 SNHLY and CDR2 FYNNEI. The CDR3 protein is CASSEVVQGGRF. The CDR3 region has the DNA TGTGCCAGCAGTGAAGTCGTTCAGGGTGGGCGTTTT.

This clone was seen a few times. V gene TRBV4-2 combines with J gene TRBJ1-1; D remains unclear. Germline values: CDR1 LGHNA, CDR2 YNFKEQ. The CDR3 extends over 15 amino acids. V was pared by 0 bases and J by 7 bases, with 15 bases between. CDR3 DNA sequence: TGTGCCAGCAGCCAAGAAGGGTTTCGCACGTATGAAGCTTTCTTT. It codes for CASSQEGFRTYEAFF.